Given below is one TCR beta chain in context. Antigen unknown. The sample comes from a study of OX40 agonist ivuxolimab in advanced cancers. In the study overall: Patients received ivuxolimab, an intravenous treatment, every 2 weeks at 0.01 to 10 mg/kg. Study-level results: More expanded clones were found, on average, in CD8+ than in CD4+ T cells.

With baseline, cycle 4 day 1, and cycle 7 day 1 as timepoints, blood was sampled. Produced via immunoSEQ multiplex PCR; TCRdb's table is partial and in-frame only. The data show more than 25,000 clones, with about 86% seen just once and around 29% held by the top ten. The CDR3 length is 13 residues. V lost 2 bases and J 2 bases, leaving 7 bases between the germline ends. Germline loops: CDR1 MNHEY, CDR2 SVGAGI. Specimen: CD4+ or CD8+ T cells sorted from blood, collected in a trial of the OX40 agonist ivuxolimab. The receptor's source is an adult with an advanced solid tumor such as melanoma, head and neck, liver or kidney cancer. This chain connects TRBV6-5 to TRBJ2-7; D is perhaps TRBD2 (6 bases). This chain's CDR3 is CASSYAGTYEQYF. In DNA form, the CDR3 reads TGTGCCAGCAGTTACGCGGGAACCTACGAGCAGTACTTC.